This entry is about one T cell receptor (beta chain). Germline assignment: CDR1 SGHTA and CDR2 FQGNSA. This CDR3 region has 14 residues. V was shortened by 2 bases and J by 2 bases, with 10 bases between the two germline ends. This specimen comes from a study of blood T cells in healthy people across ages. Combining a sample-barcoded 5' primer with a J-beta primer mix, a second PCR ran for roughly 7 to 12 cycles. TCRdb processed the 5' RACE reads anew with MiXCR; each CDR3 protein has one entry. The sample lists about 900,000 distinct CDR3 sequences, under 80% seen once, with 25% to 30% in the top ten.

Sequencing was carried out using blood. The TCR was taken from a man aged 25-40 years in good health. The V gene is TRBV7-2, the J gene TRBJ2-7, with TRBD1 as a possible D gene (5 bases). The CDR3 here is CASSLFPGPYEQYF. CDR3 in DNA: TGTGCCAGCAGCTTATTTCCAGGGCCCTACGAGCAGTACTTC.